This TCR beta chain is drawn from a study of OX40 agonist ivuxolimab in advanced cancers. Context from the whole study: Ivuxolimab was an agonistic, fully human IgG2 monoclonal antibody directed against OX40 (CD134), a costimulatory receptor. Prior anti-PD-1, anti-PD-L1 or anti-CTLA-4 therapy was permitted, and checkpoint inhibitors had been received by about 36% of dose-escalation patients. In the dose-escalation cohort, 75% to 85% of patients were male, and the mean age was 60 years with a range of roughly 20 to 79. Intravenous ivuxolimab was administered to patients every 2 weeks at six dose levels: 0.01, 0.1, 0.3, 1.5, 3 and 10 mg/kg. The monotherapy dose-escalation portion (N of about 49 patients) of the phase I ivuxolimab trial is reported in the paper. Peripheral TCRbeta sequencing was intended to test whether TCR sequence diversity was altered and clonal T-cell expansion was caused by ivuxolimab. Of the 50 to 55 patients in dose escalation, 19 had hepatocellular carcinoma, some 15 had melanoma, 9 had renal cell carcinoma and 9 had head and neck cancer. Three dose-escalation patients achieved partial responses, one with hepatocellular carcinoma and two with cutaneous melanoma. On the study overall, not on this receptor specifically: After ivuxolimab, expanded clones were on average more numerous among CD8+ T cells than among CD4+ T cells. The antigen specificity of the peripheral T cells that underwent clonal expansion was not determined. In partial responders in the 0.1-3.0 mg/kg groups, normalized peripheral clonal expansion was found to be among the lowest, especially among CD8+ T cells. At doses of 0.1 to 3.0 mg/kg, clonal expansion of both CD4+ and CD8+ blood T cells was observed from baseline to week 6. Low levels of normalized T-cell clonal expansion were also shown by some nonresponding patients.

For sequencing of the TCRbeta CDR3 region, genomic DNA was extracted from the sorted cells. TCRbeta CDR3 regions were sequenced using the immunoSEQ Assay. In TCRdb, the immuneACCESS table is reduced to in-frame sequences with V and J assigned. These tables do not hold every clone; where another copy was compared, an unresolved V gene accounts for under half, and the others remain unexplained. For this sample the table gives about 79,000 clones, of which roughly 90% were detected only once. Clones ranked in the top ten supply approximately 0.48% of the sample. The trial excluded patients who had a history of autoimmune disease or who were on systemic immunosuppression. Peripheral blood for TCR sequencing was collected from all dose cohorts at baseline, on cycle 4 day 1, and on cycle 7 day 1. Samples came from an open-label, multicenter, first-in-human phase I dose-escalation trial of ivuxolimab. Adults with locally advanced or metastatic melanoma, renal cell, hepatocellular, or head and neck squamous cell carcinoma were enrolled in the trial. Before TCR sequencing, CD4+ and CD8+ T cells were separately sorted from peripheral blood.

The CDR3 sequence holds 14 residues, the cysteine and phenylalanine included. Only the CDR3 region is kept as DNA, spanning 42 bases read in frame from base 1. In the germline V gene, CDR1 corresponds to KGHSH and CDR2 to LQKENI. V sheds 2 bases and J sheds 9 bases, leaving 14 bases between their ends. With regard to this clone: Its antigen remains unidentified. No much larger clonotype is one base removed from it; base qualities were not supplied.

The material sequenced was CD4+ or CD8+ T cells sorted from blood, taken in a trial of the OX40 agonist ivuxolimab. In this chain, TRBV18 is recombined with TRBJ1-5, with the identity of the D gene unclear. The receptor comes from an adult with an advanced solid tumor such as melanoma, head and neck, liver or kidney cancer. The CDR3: CASSPGGGQAPQHF. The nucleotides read TGTGCCAGCTCACCAGGCGGCGGCCAAGCGCCCCAGCATTTT.